The 9 T cell receptor beta chains listed next were all sequenced from one sample in a study of blood T cell repertoires in COVID-19. Data came from immunoSEQ multiplex PCR; TCRdb stores just in-frame clones and leaves some out. Of 200,000 to 250,000 clones detected, over 75% appear once; the ten largest clones hold under 3.5%. Sequenced sample: PBMCs or T cells enriched from blood (not recorded which). These receptors were obtained from a young woman in a cohort exposed to, infected with or recovered from COVID-19 (not recorded which).

The chain joins TRBV24-1 to TRBJ1-1; D remains unclear. The V gene's germline CDR1 is KGHDR and CDR2 SFDVKD. The V and J ends lost 1 base and 1 base respectively, with 3 bases between them. The CDR3 sequence is 13 residues long. DNA of the CDR3: TGTGCCACCAGTGATTTCGGGAACACTGAAGCTTTCTTT. Its translation is CATSDFGNTEAFF.

This rearrangement joins TRBV19 to TRBJ1-1; D possibly corresponds to TRBD1 (5 bases). Trimming removed 10 bases from V and 1 base from J, with 13 bases in between. The CDR3 has 13 residues. Germline V CDR1 and CDR2: LNHDA, SQIVND (reference sequence). CDR3 DNA sequence: TGTGCCACCGCAGGGCTGGAGAACACTGAAGCTTTCTTT. Amino acids: CATAGLENTEAFF.

The chain has TRBV5-1 and TRBJ1-6; tentatively, D is TRBD1 (6 bases). V was pared by 3 bases and J by 8 bases, with 12 bases between. The germline gives CDR1 SGHRS, CDR2 YFSETQ. The CDR3 runs 14 residues. CDR3 sequence: CASSSGAGDSPLHF. CDR3 nucleotides: TGCGCCAGCAGCTCCGGGGCAGGGGATTCACCCCTCCACTTT.

This sequence joins TRBV7-9 and TRBJ1-1; D is ambiguous. The CDR3 has 16 residues. CDR1 and CDR2 (germline): SEHNR, FQNEAQ (reference sequence). Trimming took 5 bases from V and 3 from J, leaving 19 bases between them. CDR3 loop: CASSPDRGGWDTEAFF. In DNA form, the CDR3 reads TGTGCCAGCAGCCCCGACCGGGGAGGTTGGGACACTGAAGCTTTCTTT.

This clone was observed a few times. The chain employs TRBV19 and TRBJ1-6; TRBD1 is a possible D gene (5 bases). This CDR3 comprises 13 residues. Germline assignment: CDR1 LNHDA and CDR2 SQIVND (reference sequence). Trimming took off 6 bases at V and 3 bases at J, with 6 bases between the two ends. The CDR3 is CASRTDYNSPLHF. The DNA of the CDR3 is TGTGCCAGTAGGACAGACTATAATTCACCCCTCCACTTT. Based on the CDR3 plus reference TRBV19 and TRBJ1-6, the full variable domain is DGGITQSPKYLFRKEGQNVTLSCEQNLNHDAMYWYRQDPGQGLRLIYYSQIVNDFQKGDIAEGYSVSREKKESFPLTVTSAQKNPTAFYLCASRTDYNSPLHFGNGTRLTVT.

This chain joins TRBV2 and TRBJ1-5, with a weak D call TRBD1 (5 bases). The ends were cut back, 7 bases at V and 3 bases at J, with 13 bases in the middle. This CDR3 has 14 residues. Germline lookup yields CDR1 SNHLY and CDR2 FYNNEI. The CDR3 region is CASKRGPINQPQHF. The CDR3 DNA reads TGTGCCAGCAAGCGGGGACCGATCAATCAGCCCCAGCATTTT.

This clone was seen only a few times. The rearrangement links TRBV5-6 to TRBJ2-5; no clear D. The ends were cut back, 5 bases at V and 4 bases at J, with 6 bases in the middle. Germline CDR1 is SGHDT and CDR2 is YYEEEE. The CDR3 has 11 amino acids. The CDR3 bases are TGTGCCAGCAGTTTTAGAGAGACCCAGTACTTC. This translates into CASSFRETQYF.

The chain combines TRBV29-1 with TRBJ2-6; the D gene is possibly TRBD1 (6 bases). This CDR3 spans 16 amino acids. Trimming cost V 8 bases and J 4 bases, with 21 bases left between them. The germline CDR1 and CDR2 sequences are SQVTM and ANQGSEA. This CDR3 is CSTSDRRPGGANVLTF. For the CDR3, the DNA is TGCAGCACTTCAGACAGGCGTCCGGGGGGGGCCAACGTCCTGACTTTC.

V usage is TRBV20-1 and J usage is TRBJ2-1, with 14 bases aligning to TRBD2. The CDR3 is 11 amino acids. Per germline, CDR1 DFQATT and CDR2 SNEGSKA (reference sequence). V lost 4 bases to trimming and J lost 16 bases; unmatched junction nucleotides: 3. CDR3 DNA sequence: TGCAGTGCTAAGGGACTAGCGGGAGAATTCTTC. It translates to CSAKGLAGEFF.